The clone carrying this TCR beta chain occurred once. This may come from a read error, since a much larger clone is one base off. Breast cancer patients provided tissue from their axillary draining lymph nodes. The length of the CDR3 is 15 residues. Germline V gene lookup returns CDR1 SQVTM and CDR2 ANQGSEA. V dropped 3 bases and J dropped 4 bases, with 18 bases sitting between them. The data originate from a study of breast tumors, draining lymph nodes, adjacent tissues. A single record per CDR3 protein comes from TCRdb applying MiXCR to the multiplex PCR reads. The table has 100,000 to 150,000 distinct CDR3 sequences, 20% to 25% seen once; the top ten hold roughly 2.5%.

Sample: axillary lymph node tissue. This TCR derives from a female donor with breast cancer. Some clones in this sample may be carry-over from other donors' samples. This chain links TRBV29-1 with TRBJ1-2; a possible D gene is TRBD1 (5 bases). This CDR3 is CSVDLSRGVGYGYTF. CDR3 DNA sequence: TGCAGCGTTGATTTGAGTAGGGGAGTAGGCTATGGCTACACCTTC.